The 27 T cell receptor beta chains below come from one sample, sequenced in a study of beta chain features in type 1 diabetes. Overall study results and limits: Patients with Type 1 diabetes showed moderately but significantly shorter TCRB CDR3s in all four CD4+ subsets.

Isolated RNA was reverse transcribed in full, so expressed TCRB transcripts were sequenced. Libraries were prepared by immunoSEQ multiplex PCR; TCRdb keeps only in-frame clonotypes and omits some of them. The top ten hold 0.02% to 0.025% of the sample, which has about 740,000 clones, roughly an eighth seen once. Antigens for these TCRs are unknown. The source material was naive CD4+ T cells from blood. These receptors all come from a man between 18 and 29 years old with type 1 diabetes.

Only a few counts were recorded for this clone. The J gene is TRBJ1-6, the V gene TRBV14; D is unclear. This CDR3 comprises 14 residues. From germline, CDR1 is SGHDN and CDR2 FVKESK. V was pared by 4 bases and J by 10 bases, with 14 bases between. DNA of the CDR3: TGTGCCAGCAGCCCTCCCCCGATGGGATCACCCCTCCACTTT. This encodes CASSPPPMGSPLHF.

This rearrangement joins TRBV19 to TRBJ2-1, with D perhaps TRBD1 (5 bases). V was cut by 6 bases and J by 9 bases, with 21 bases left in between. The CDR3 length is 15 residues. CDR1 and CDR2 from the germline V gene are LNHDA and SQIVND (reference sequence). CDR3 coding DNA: TGTGCCAGTAGAACGCCAGGGCGAGGCTTCGGTGAGCAGTTCTTC. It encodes CASRTPGRGFGEQFF. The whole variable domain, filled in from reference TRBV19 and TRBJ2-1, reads DGGITQSPKYLFRKEGQNVTLSCEQNLNHDAMYWYRQDPGQGLRLIYYSQIVNDFQKGDIAEGYSVSREKKESFPLTVTSAQKNPTAFYLCASRTPGRGFGEQFFGPGTRLTVL.

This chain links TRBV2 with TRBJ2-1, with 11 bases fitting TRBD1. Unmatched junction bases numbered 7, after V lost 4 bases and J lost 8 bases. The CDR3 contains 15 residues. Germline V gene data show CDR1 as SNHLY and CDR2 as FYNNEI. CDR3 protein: CASSAKGTGGHEQFF. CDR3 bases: TGTGCCAGCAGTGCAAAGGGGACAGGGGGTCATGAGCAGTTCTTC.

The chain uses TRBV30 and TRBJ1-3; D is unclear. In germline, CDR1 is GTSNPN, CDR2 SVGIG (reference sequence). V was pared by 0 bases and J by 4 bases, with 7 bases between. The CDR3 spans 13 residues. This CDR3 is CAWSVAMGNTIYF. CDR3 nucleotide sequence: TGTGCCTGGAGTGTAGCCATGGGAAACACCATATATTTT.

CDR3 bases: TGTGCCAGCAGCGTAGGAGGAGGTAATGAAAAACTGTTTTTT. Translating gives CASSVGGGNEKLFF. The chain links TRBV9 to TRBJ1-4, with D uncertain. V dropped 0 bases and J dropped 4 bases, with 7 bases sitting between them. This CDR3 has 14 amino acids. Germline assignment: CDR1 SGDLS and CDR2 YYNGEE.

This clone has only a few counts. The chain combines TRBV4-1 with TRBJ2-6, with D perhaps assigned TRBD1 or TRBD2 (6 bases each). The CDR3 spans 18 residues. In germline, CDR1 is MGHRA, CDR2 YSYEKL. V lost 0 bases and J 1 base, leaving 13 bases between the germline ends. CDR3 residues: CASSQDVTGRSGANVLTF. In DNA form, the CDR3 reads TGCGCCAGCAGCCAAGATGTTACAGGGAGGTCTGGGGCCAACGTCCTGACTTTC.

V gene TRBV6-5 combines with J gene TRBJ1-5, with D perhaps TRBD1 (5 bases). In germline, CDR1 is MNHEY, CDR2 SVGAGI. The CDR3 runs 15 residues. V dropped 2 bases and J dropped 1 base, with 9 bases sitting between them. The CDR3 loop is CASSYAGISNQPQHF. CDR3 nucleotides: TGTGCCAGCAGTTACGCAGGGATCAGCAATCAGCCCCAGCATTTT.

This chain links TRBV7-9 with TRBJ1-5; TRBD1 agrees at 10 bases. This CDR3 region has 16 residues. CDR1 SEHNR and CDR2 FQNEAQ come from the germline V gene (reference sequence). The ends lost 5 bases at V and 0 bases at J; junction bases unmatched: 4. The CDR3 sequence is CASSVGTGDSNQPQHF. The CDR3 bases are TGTGCCAGCAGCGTCGGGACAGGGGATAGCAATCAGCCCCAGCATTTT.

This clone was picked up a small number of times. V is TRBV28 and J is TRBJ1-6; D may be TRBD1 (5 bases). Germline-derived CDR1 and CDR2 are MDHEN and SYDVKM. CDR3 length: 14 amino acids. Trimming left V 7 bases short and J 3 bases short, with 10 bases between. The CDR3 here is CASTREGYNSPLHF. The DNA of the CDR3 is TGTGCCAGCACCAGGGAGGGCTATAATTCACCCCTCCACTTT.

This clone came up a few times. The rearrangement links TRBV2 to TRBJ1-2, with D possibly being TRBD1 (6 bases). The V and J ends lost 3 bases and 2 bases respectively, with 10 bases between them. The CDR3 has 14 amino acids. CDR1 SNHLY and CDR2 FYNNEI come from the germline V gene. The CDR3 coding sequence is TGTGCCAGCAGTGAGAATACAGGGAACTATGGCTACACCTTC. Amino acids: CASSENTGNYGYTF. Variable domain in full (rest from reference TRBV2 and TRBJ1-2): EPEVTQTPSHQVTQMGQEVILRCVPISNHLYFYWYRQILGQKVEFLVSFYNNEISEKSEIFDDQFSVERPDGSNFTLKIRSTKLEDSAMYFCASSENTGNYGYTFGSGTRLTVV.

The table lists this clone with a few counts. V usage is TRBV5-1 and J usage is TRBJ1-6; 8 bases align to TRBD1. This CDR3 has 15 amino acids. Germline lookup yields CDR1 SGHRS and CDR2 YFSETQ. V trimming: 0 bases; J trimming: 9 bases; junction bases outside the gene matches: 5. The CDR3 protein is CASSLVDRVSSPLHF. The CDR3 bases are TGCGCCAGCAGCTTGGTGGACAGGGTTAGTTCACCCCTCCACTTT.

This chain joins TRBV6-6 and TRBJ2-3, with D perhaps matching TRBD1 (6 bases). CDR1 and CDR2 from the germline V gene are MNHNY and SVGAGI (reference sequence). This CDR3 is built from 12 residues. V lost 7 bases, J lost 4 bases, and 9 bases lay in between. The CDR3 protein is CASTGQPDTQYF. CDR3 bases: TGTGCCAGCACCGGACAGCCAGATACGCAGTATTTT.

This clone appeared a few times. The CDR3 DNA follows: TGCAGCGGTGGGTATTTGACCGGGGAGCTGTTTTTT. It yields the protein CSGGYLTGELFF. V gene TRBV29-1 combines with J gene TRBJ2-2; D not certain. Germline CDR1 reads SQVTM; CDR2 reads ANQGSEA. This CDR3 spans 12 amino acids. V lost 7 bases and J 5 bases, leaving 11 bases between the germline ends.

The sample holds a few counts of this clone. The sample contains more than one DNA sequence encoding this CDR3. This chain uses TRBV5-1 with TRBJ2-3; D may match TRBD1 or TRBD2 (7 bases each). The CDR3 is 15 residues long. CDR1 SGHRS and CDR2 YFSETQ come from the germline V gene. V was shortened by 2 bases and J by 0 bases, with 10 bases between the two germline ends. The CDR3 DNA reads TGCGCCAGCAGCTTAGCGGGACAGAGCACAGATACGCAGTATTTT. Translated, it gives CASSLAGQSTDTQYF.

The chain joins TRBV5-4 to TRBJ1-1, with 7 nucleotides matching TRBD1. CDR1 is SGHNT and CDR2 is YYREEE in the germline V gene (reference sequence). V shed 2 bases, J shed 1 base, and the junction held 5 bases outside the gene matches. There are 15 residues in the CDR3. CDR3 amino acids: CASSLPPGGNTEAFF. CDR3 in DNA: TGTGCCAGCAGCTTACCCCCAGGGGGGAACACTGAAGCTTTCTTT.

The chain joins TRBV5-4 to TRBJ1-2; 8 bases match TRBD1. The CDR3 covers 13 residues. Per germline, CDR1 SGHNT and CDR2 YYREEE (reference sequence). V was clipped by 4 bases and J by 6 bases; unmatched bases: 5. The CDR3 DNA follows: TGTGCCAGCAGCCCTGACAGGGGAGATGGCTACACCTTC. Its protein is CASSPDRGDGYTF.

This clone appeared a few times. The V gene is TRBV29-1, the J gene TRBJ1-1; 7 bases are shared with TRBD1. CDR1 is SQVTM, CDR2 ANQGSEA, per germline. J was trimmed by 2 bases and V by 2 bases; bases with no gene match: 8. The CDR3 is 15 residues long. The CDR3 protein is CSVERQGGVNTEAFF. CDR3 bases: TGCAGCGTTGAAAGACAGGGTGGCGTCAACACTGAAGCTTTCTTT.

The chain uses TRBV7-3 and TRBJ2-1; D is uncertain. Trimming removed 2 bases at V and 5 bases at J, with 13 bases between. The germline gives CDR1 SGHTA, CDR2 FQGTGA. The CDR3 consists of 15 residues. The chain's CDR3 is CASSLLGFGDNEQFF. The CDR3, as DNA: TGTGCCAGCAGCTTACTGGGTTTCGGCGACAATGAGCAGTTCTTC. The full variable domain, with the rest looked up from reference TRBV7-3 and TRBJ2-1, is GAGVSQTPSNKVTEKGKYVELRCDPISGHTALYWYRQSLGQGPEFLIYFQGTGAADDSGLPNDRFFAVRPEGSVSTLKIQRTERGDSAVYLCASSLLGFGDNEQFFGPGTRLTVL.

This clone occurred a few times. The CDR3, as DNA: TGTGCCAGCAGTGAAGGGGGACAGGGACTCCACTTT. This encodes CASSEGGQGLHF. The V call is TRBV6-1, the J call TRBJ1-6; 9 bases agree with TRBD1. CDR1 and CDR2 from the germline V gene are MNHNS and SASEGT. Trimming removed 1 base from V and 16 bases from J; junction bases left unmatched: 2. The CDR3 has 12 residues.

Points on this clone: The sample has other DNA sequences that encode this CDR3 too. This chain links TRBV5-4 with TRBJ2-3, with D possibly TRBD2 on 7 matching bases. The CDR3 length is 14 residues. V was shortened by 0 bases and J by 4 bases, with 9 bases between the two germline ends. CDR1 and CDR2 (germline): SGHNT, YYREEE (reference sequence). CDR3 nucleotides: TGTGCCAGCAGCTTGGCGGGGGGCTCAGATACGCAGTATTTT. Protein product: CASSLAGGSDTQYF.

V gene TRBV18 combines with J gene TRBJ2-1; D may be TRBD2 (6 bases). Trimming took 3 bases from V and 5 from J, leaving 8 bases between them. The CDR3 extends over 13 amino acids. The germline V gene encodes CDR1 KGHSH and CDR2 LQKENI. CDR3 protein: CASSPRENNEQFF. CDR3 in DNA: TGTGCCAGCTCACCGCGGGAAAACAATGAGCAGTTCTTC.

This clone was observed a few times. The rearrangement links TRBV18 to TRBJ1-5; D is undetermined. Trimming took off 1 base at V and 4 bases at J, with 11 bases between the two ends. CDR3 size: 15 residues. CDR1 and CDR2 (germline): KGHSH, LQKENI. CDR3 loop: CASSPRAQRNQPQHF. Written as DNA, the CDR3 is TGTGCCAGCTCACCACGGGCACAGCGTAATCAGCCCCAGCATTTT.

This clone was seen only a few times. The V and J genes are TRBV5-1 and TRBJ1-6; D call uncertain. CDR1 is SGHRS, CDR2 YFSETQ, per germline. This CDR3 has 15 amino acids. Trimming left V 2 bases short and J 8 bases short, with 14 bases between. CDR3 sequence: CASSFYGEYDSPLHF. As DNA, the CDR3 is TGCGCCAGCAGCTTCTACGGGGAGTATGATTCACCCCTCCACTTT.

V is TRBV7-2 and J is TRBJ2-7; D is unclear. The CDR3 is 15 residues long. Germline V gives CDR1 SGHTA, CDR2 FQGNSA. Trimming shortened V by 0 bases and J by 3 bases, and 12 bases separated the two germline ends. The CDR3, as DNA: TGTGCCAGCAGCTTAGCCGCCTGGAGTAGCTACGAGCAGTACTTC. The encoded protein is CASSLAAWSSYEQYF.

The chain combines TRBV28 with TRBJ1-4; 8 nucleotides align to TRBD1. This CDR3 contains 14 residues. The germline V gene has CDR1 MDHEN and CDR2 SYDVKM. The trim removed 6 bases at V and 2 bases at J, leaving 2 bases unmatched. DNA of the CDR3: TGTGCCAGCAGCCGGACAGGGACTAATGAAAAACTGTTTTTT. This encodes CASSRTGTNEKLFF.

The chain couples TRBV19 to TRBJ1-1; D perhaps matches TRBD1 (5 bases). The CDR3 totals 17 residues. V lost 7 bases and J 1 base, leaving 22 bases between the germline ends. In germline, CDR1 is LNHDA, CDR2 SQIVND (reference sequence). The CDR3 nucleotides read TGTGCCAGTATTCCCACCGGGTTGGGACCCGCGAACACTGAAGCTTTCTTT. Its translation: CASIPTGLGPANTEAFF.

As DNA, the CDR3 is TGTGCCAGCAGCCTCATTCCGGACTATGGCTACACCTTC. Protein sequence: CASSLIPDYGYTF. The rearrangement uses TRBV14 and TRBJ1-2; no firm D call. Germline CDR1 SGHDN, CDR2 FVKESK. This CDR3 is 13 amino acids long. The V end was cut by 4 bases, the J end by 3 bases, with 9 bases between.